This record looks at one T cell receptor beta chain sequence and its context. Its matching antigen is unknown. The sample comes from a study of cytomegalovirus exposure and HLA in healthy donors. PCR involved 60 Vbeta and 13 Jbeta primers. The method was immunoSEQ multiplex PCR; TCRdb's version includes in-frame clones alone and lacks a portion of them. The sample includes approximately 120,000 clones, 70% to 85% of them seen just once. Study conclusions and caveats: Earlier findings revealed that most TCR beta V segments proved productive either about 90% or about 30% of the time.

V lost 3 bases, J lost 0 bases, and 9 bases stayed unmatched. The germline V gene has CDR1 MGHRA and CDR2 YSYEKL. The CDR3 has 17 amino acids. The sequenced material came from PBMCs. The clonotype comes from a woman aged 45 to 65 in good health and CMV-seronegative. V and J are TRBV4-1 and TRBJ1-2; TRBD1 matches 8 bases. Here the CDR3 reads CASSHEQGVPSNYGYTF. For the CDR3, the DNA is TGCGCCAGCAGCCACGAACAGGGGGTCCCTTCTAACTATGGCTACACCTTC.